The clone carrying this T cell receptor beta chain appeared a few times. This record belongs to a study of neoadjuvant anti-PD-1 for oral cavity cancer. Repertoires were generated with immunoSEQ multiplex PCR, while TCRdb's copy carries only in-frame clones and drops some. The sample gives around 4,700 clones, about three fifths of which show up once; about 7.2% is in the top ten. Germline CDR1 and CDR2: MNHNS and SASEGT. The CDR3 loop spans 14 amino acids. V was shortened by 0 bases and J by 0 bases, with 5 bases between the two germline ends. The specimen was tumor tissue, collected before nivolumab (anti-PD-1) treatment. The receptor comes from a person aged 35 to 85 with oral cavity squamous cell carcinoma. The J gene is TRBJ1-1, the V gene TRBV6-1; unclear D gene. The CDR3 region has the DNA TGTGCCAGCAGTGAAGCTAGTGTGAACACTGAAGCTTTCTTT. It is translated as CASSEASVNTEAFF.